These 15 T cell receptor beta chains came from one sample sequenced in a study of T cell repertoires in cytomegalovirus infection. One entry per CDR3 protein results from TCRdb running MiXCR on the reads. Among around 100,000 distinct CDR3 sequences listed, 10% were seen once. Their recognized antigens are unknown. The sequenced sample was PBMCs, sequenced either directly or after in vitro stimulation (not recorded which). These receptors all stem from a human donor in good health (CMV status not recorded). Some clones in this sample may be carry-over from other donors' samples.

This clonotype showed up just a few times. This chain uses TRBV7-6 with TRBJ2-1; D unclear. The CDR3 loop spans 16 amino acids. The V and J ends lost 6 bases and 0 bases respectively, with 15 bases between them. Germline V gene data show CDR1 as SGHVS and CDR2 as FNYEAQ. The CDR3 sequence: CASRHSYRGSYNEQFF. The CDR3 DNA follows: TGTGCCAGCAGGCACTCCTACCGAGGCTCCTACAATGAGCAGTTCTTC.

There are many counts of this clonotype. The chain links TRBV20-1 to TRBJ2-2, with TRBD2 identical over 10 bases. The CDR3 is 13 residues long. V dropped 6 bases and J dropped 5; count of bases not matched to a gene: 3. Germline V gene sequence: CDR1 DFQATT, CDR2 SNEGSKA (reference sequence). Here the CDR3 reads CSAPTSGTGELFF. DNA of the CDR3: TGCAGTGCCCCGACTAGCGGGACCGGGGAGCTGTTTTTT.

This clonotype was counted ten times or more. The chain recombines TRBV6-1 with TRBJ2-7; TRBD2 aligns across 11 bases. The germline gives CDR1 MNHNS, CDR2 SASEGT. This CDR3 has 14 residues. V was pared by 7 bases and J by 2 bases, with 4 bases of the junction left unmatched. CDR3 bases: TGTGCCAGCACCCTAGCGGGAGGTACCTACGAGCAGTACTTC. Translation: CASTLAGGTYEQYF.

This clonotype appeared a few times. The chain carries TRBV7-7 and TRBJ2-5; 7 bases align to TRBD1. This CDR3 is 13 amino acids long. Germline CDR1 SSHAT, CDR2 FNYEAQ (reference sequence). V shed 5 bases, J shed 5 bases, and the junction held 5 bases outside the gene matches. CDR3 residues: CASSQDRFETQYF. CDR3 bases: TGTGCCAGCAGCCAGGACAGGTTCGAGACCCAGTACTTC.

This clonotype was counted a few times. CDR3 sequence reads: CASSLKSGTDTQYF. CDR3 nucleotides: TGTGCCAGCAGCTTAAAGAGCGGAACAGATACGCAGTATTTT. The chain couples TRBV7-2 to TRBJ2-3, with TRBD2 as a possible D gene (5 bases). V shed 2 bases and J shed 3 bases, with 9 bases lying between them. The CDR3 is 14 amino acids. CDR1 is SGHTA, CDR2 FQGNSA, per germline.

The rearrangement joins TRBV27 to TRBJ2-2; D is unclear. This CDR3 region has 12 residues. In germline, CDR1 is MNHEY, CDR2 SMNVEV (reference sequence). Trimming shortened V by 3 bases and J by 6 bases, and 5 bases separated the two germline ends. CDR3 in amino acids: CASSLVAGELFF. CDR3 DNA sequence: TGTGCCAGCAGTTTGGTTGCCGGGGAGCTGTTTTTT.

The chain combines TRBV5-1 with TRBJ2-7, with 7 bases identical to TRBD1. The CDR3 is 15 residues long. Germline CDR1 SGHRS, CDR2 YFSETQ. The J segment lost 4 bases and the V segment lost 1 base, leaving 8 bases of the junction unmatched. The CDR3 reads CASSLKGAKGYEQYF. The CDR3, as DNA: TGCGCCAGCAGCTTGAAGGGGGCGAAGGGGTACGAGCAGTACTTC.

Many counts were recorded for this clonotype. This rearrangement joins TRBV7-2 to TRBJ1-1; no clear D. CDR1 is SGHTA, CDR2 FQGNSA, per germline. CDR3 length: 13 amino acids. V lost 2 bases and J lost 1, with 5 bases in between. The CDR3 DNA reads TGTGCCAGCAGCTTACCCCCGAACACTGAAGCTTTCTTT. This encodes CASSLPPNTEAFF.

Ten or more counts support this clonotype. The chain is built from TRBV6-2 or TRBV6-3 and TRBJ2-2, with 15 nucleotides matching TRBD2. Per the germline V gene, CDR1 is MNHEY and CDR2 is SVGEGT. There are 15 residues in the CDR3. Germline trimming cut 8 bases from V and 4 bases from J; bases unmatched to any gene: 2. The CDR3: CASRTSGRATGELFF. CDR3 sequence (DNA): TGTGCCAGCCGGACTAGCGGGAGGGCCACCGGGGAGCTGTTTTTT.

This clonotype was counted only a few times. V gene TRBV7-3 combines with J gene TRBJ2-1; D call uncertain. This CDR3 region has 14 residues. Germline CDR1 and CDR2: SGHTA and FQGTGA. V was shortened by 5 bases and J by 5 bases, with 13 bases between the two germline ends. As DNA, the CDR3 is TGTGCCAGCAGCCTACCAGCAAGCGACAATGAGCAGTTCTTC. Protein product: CASSLPASDNEQFF.

This sequence joins TRBV7-2 and TRBJ2-7, with 8 bases matching TRBD2. The length of the CDR3 is 15 residues. Germline values: CDR1 SGHTA, CDR2 FQGNSA. Trimming at V came to 5 bases and at J to 0 bases, leaving 6 bases not matched to a gene. The DNA for the CDR3 is TGTGCCAGCAGCCTATGGGGGACTAGCTCCTACGAGCAGTACTTC. Protein sequence: CASSLWGTSSYEQYF.

This clonotype has a count of ten or more. The chain carries TRBV7-8 and TRBJ1-2; weak D call: TRBD1 (5 bases). The CDR3 is made up of 12 amino acids. The germline V gene encodes CDR1 SGHVS and CDR2 FQNEAQ. The V and J ends lost 1 base and 9 bases respectively, with 9 bases between them. This chain's CDR3 is CASSLGGDSYTF. The CDR3 region has the DNA TGTGCCAGCAGCTTAGGAGGGGATAGCTACACCTTC.

This clonotype has a count of ten or more. The chain carries TRBV5-6 and TRBJ1-2; 7 bases are a match to TRBD1. After removal of 5 bases from V and 6 bases from J, the junction contained 10 bases not matched to a gene. CDR1 is SGHDT, CDR2 YYEEEE, per germline. The CDR3 is 14 amino acids. The chain's CDR3 is CASRESGGGDGYTF. The CDR3 DNA reads as TGTGCCAGCAGAGAAAGCGGAGGGGGCGATGGCTACACCTTC.

This clonotype was observed a handful of times. V and J are TRBV7-2 and TRBJ2-7; 8 bases line up with TRBD1. CDR1 is SGHTA and CDR2 is FQGNSA in the germline V gene. Trimming at V came to 4 bases and at J to 6 bases, leaving 2 bases not matched to a gene. CDR3 length: 12 amino acids. The chain's CDR3 is CASSSDRGEQYF. CDR3 nucleotide sequence: TGTGCCAGCAGCTCCGACAGGGGCGAGCAGTACTTC. The whole variable domain, remainder taken from reference TRBV7-2 and TRBJ2-7, is GAGVSQSPSNKVTEKGKDVELRCDPISGHTALYWYRQSLGQGLEFLIYFQGNSAPDKSGLPSDRFSAERTGGSVSTLTIQRTQQEDSAVYLCASSSDRGEQYFGPGTRLTVT.

The rearrangement joins TRBV2 to TRBJ2-5; 8 bases are shared with TRBD1. CDR1 and CDR2 from the germline V gene are SNHLY and FYNNEI. Trimming cost V 6 bases and J 0 bases; bases outside gene matches: 6. The CDR3 totals 15 residues. The CDR3 protein is CASSLDRVHQETQYF. The CDR3 DNA reads as TGTGCCAGCAGCCTGGACAGGGTACACCAAGAGACCCAGTACTTC.